This T cell receptor beta chain was found in a study of T cell responses to AZD1222 COVID-19 vaccine. Study as a whole: Recipients boosted at about 4 weeks or about 12 weeks are pooled. The study, taken as a whole, reports: Repertoire collection took place solely once the T cell response had peaked. Dominant at 160-218 and 743-854, vaccine-associated CD4 TCRs also spanned spike. Only 5 to 7 AZD1222 recipients tested seropositive at baseline.

The protocol was immunoSEQ multiplex PCR, while the TCRdb copy is restricted to in-frame clones and leaves out a portion. The table lists more than 100,000 clones, over 90% of them singletons, with roughly 5.6% in the top ten. Concerning this clone itself: The target antigen is unknown.

V lost 4 bases to trimming and J lost 3 bases, with 14 bases between them. Germline CDR1 and CDR2: MGHRA and YSYEKL. There are 15 residues in the CDR3. The chain recombines TRBV4-1 with TRBJ2-3; tentatively, D is TRBD1 (6 bases). The source of this sequence is an adult in good health. The sample consisted of peripheral blood, taken on day 0 of AZD1222 vaccination. Here the CDR3 DNA reads TGCGCCAGCAGCCCCCGACAGGACTCAACAGATACGCAGTATTTT. Translated: CASSPRQDSTDTQYF.